A single sample gave rise to the 8 T cell receptor beta chains below, sequenced in a study of cytomegalovirus exposure and HLA in healthy donors. Primers: 60 Vbeta forward and 13 Jbeta reverse. This table comes from immunoSEQ multiplex PCR, and its TCRdb copy is limited to in-frame clones, with some not included. The sample lists fewer than 250,000 clones, 85% to 90% seen once, with around 1.2% in the top ten. Sequencing used PBMCs. The source of these receptors is a young man in good health and CMV-seronegative.

The chain recombines TRBV2 with TRBJ1-5; possible D gene TRBD1, 5 bases. V was shortened by 1 base and J by 4 bases, with 5 bases between the two germline ends. CDR3 length: 13 residues. Germline V gene data show CDR1 as SNHLY and CDR2 as FYNNEI. The CDR3 reads CASSEGQNQPQHF. The CDR3 bases are TGTGCCAGCAGTGAAGGACAGAATCAGCCCCAGCATTTT.

The V call is TRBV10-3, the J call TRBJ2-1; 7 bases agree with TRBD1. Germline loops: CDR1 ENHRY, CDR2 SYGVKD. The CDR3 sequence is 15 residues long. Trimming cost V 11 bases and J 4 bases; bases outside gene matches: 14. The CDR3 here is CAAKSSGQSYNEQFF. The CDR3 DNA sequence: TGTGCCGCCAAGAGCTCGGGACAGTCTTACAATGAGCAGTTCTTC.

This clone was counted a few times. J is TRBJ2-5 and V is TRBV18; a possible D gene is TRBD1 (5 bases). This CDR3 spans 12 amino acids. Trimming removed 5 bases from V and 5 bases from J, with 9 bases in between. Per the germline V gene, CDR1 is KGHSH and CDR2 is LQKENI. CDR3 nucleotides: TGTGCCAGCTCAGGGGCAGTTGAGACCCAGTACTTC. It is translated as CASSGAVETQYF.

This rearrangement joins TRBV11-3 to TRBJ2-1, with D perhaps matching TRBD2 (5 bases). V gave up 5 bases and J gave up 6 bases, with 14 bases separating them. The length of the CDR3 is 14 residues. The germline V gene has CDR1 SGHNT and CDR2 YENEEA. CDR3 sequence reads: CASSLLFSANEQFF. In DNA form, the CDR3 reads TGTGCCAGCAGCCTCCTCTTTAGCGCCAATGAGCAGTTCTTC.

V gene TRBV5-1 combines with J gene TRBJ1-1, with D tentatively TRBD1 (5 bases). The CDR3 is 13 amino acids. Looked up from germline, CDR1 is SGHRS and CDR2 is YFSETQ. Trimming cost V 4 bases and J 11 bases, with 18 bases left between them. The CDR3 protein is CASSGTAGQNAFF. The CDR3 nucleotides read TGCGCCAGCAGCGGGACCGCGGGGCAGAATGCTTTCTTT.

The table lists this clone with a few counts. This rearrangement joins TRBV15 to TRBJ1-5, with a tentative D call TRBD1 (6 bases). Germline CDR1 and CDR2: LNHNV and YYDKDF (reference sequence). CDR3 size: 15 residues. Trimming pared 0 bases from V and 7 bases from J, leaving 13 bases between. DNA for the CDR3: TGTGCCACCAGCAGAGAAAAGACAGGTATACAGCCCCAGCATTTT. It is translated as CATSREKTGIQPQHF.

The CDR3 sequence: CASRGDRTFYGYTF. Written as DNA, the CDR3 is TGTGCCAGCAGGGGGGACAGGACCTTCTATGGCTACACCTTC. The J gene is TRBJ1-2, the V gene TRBV2, with 8 bases lining up with TRBD1. This CDR3 is 14 amino acids long. Germline V CDR1 and CDR2: SNHLY, FYNNEI. The V and J ends lost 6 bases and 4 bases, in that order; junction bases with no gene match: 7.

The chain joins TRBV9 to TRBJ2-1; 7 bases are a match to TRBD1. Per germline, CDR1 SGDLS and CDR2 YYNGEE. This CDR3 contains 15 residues. J lost 6 bases, V lost 1 base, and 7 bases had no gene match. CDR3 sequence reads: CASSVRTGGANEQFF. Here the CDR3 DNA reads TGTGCCAGCAGCGTAAGGACAGGTGGGGCCAATGAGCAGTTCTTC.